This T cell receptor beta chain was sequenced during a study of CD8 T cells in ankylosing spondylitis (dated by TCRdb to about 2017). The study in broad terms: T cell receptor beta repertoires were profiled in healthy donors and ankylosing spondylitis patients so that disease-linked TCR variants could be found. The full study cohort was made up of about two dozen ankylosing spondylitis patients and approximately 100 healthy donors. Peripheral blood was sampled, and synovial fluid was additionally collected from ankylosing spondylitis patients.

What the work shows at the level of the full study, not this receptor alone: Some motif variants had previously been reported in the synovial fluid and blood of reactive arthritis patients, which suggests shared mechanisms of disease initiation. The disease-linked clones were reported as significantly enriched in matched synovial fluid samples from ankylosing spondylitis patients. A TCR beta motif of several highly homologous amino acid variants appeared characteristic of blood from ankylosing spondylitis patients. In peripheral blood, the disease-linked clones were found at relatively low frequencies and had a CD8+ phenotype.

This clonotype was seen ten or more times. This clone's antigen is unknown. No base quality information exists; no much larger clone differs at one position. CDR1 and CDR2 were assigned from the germline V gene (reference sequence) as DFQATT and SNEGSKA. The CDR3 spans 14 residues, from the cysteine through the phenylalanine. Just CDR3 DNA is preserved here, 42 bases in frame from base 1. V and J lose 3 bases and 8 bases, and a span of 16 bases separates them. The run used an Illumina HiSeq 2500. Quantitative 5'-RACE with molecular barcodes was the method used to prepare the TCR beta libraries. Per the original workflow: Disease-linked TCR variants were identified with a new computational method built on a probabilistic model of VDJ rearrangement. TCRdb reworked the public reads: Q25 trimming with fastp, MiXCR clone assembly, productive beta chains retained. Duplicate CDR3 protein sequences are folded into a single record with the most common DNA and genes. What appears here as the V and J calls and clone size reflects TCRdb's work, not the paper's. The sample table shows some 250,000 distinct CDR3 sequences, and 24% are seen once. Approximately 0.61% of the sample rests with the top ten.

The rearrangement combines TRBV20-1 with TRBJ2-2; the D gene lacks a confident call. The specimen was blood, either unsorted or a sorted T cell fraction (not recorded which). This sequence originates from a male donor with ankylosing spondylitis or in good health (not recorded which). The sequence in DNA is TGCAGTGCTAGTGACGGCCCATCCACAGGGGAGCTGTTTTTT. Its protein product is CSASDGPSTGELFF.